Listed below are T cell receptor beta chains from one sample, sequenced in a study of low-dose radiotherapy and immunotherapy resistance in tumors. TCRdb called the reads again in MiXCR, with one record for every CDR3 protein. The sample contains about 80,000 distinct CDR3 sequences, around 17% of which appear only once. The sample here was PBMCs, taken after low-dose radiotherapy plus immunotherapy. The receptor set was obtained from a male donor with prostate cancer. CDR3s include the opening cysteine and the closing phenylalanine or tryptophan. The D gene is left open where the match is weak. Size is omitted from some rows. Given values are once, few, many or a class for expanded clones.

d_call	v_call	j_call	clone_size	cdr3_aa	cdr3_nt
TRBD2	TRBV5-1	TRBJ2-1	many	CASSLGMPSGNEQFF	TGCGCCAGCAGCTTGGGGATGCCTAGCGGGAATGAGCAGTTCTTC
-	TRBV29-1	TRBJ1-3	many	CSVGDFGSGNTIYF	TGCAGCGTCGGGGATTTCGGCTCTGGAAACACCATATATTTT
TRBD2	TRBV11-2	TRBJ2-2	many	CASRLATSGRANTGELFF	TGTGCCAGCAGATTAGCGACTAGCGGGAGGGCGAACACCGGGGAGCTGTTTTTT
TRBD2	TRBV25-1	TRBJ2-1	many	CASSPGAGEQFF	TGTGCCAGCAGTCCAGGAGCGGGGGAGCAGTTCTTC
TRBD2	TRBV7-3	TRBJ2-5	many	CASSRGGREEQYF	TGTGCCAGCAGCCGGGGGGGCCGTGAGGAACAGTACTTC
-	TRBV3-1	TRBJ1-2	many	CASSQDRGKGYTF	TGTGCCAGCAGCCAAGATCGAGGGAAGGGCTACACCTTC
TRBD2	TRBV28	TRBJ2-5	many	CASKLAGVEVETQYF	TGTGCCAGCAAACTAGCGGGAGTTGAGGTTGAGACCCAGTACTTC
-	TRBV7-2	TRBJ2-1	many	CASSFRDSPGTEQFF	TGTGCCAGCAGCTTCCGGGACTCACCAGGCACTGAGCAGTTCTTC
-	TRBV6-2/TRBV6-3	TRBJ2-1	many	CASSYATTNEQFF	TGTGCCAGCAGTTACGCTACTACCAATGAGCAGTTCTTC
-	TRBV5-8	TRBJ1-2	many	CASSSLGAGGYTF	TGTGCCAGCTCGAGTTTGGGTGCTGGTGGCTACACCTTC
-	TRBV7-9	TRBJ2-4	many	CASSFSIDIQYF	TGTGCCAGCAGCTTTAGCATAGACATTCAGTACTTC
TRBD2	TRBV24-1	TRBJ2-2	many	CATSGLATGELFF	TGTGCCACCAGTGGACTAGCCACCGGGGAGCTGTTTTTT
-	TRBV18	TRBJ1-2	-	CASSPQGTYGYTF	TGTGCCAGCTCACCACAGGGGACCTATGGCTACACCTTC
TRBD1	TRBV5-4	TRBJ1-2	-	CASSFADRGFQGYTF	TGTGCCAGCAGCTTCGCGGACAGGGGATTTCAGGGCTACACCTTC
TRBD2	TRBV3-1	TRBJ2-1	-	CASSQGSGRVSYNEQFF	TGTGCCAGCAGCCAAGGCAGCGGGAGAGTTTCCTACAATGAGCAGTTCTTC
TRBD2	TRBV28	TRBJ2-1	many	CASREPGLAASYNEQFF	TGTGCCAGCAGGGAACCGGGACTAGCGGCATCCTACAATGAGCAGTTCTTC
-	TRBV20-1	TRBJ2-1	few	CSARDVRVEFF	TGCAGTGCTAGAGATGTCAGGGTTGAGTTCTTC
-	TRBV11-2	TRBJ1-1	many	CASLREGLGTEAFF	TGTGCCAGCCTCCGGGAGGGTCTGGGCACTGAAGCTTTCTTT
-	TRBV18	TRBJ2-5	many	CASSPERTPQETQYF	TGTGCCAGCTCACCAGAGAGGACGCCACAAGAGACCCAGTACTTC